These 10 T cell receptor beta chains originate from one sample sequenced in a study of cytomegalovirus exposure and HLA in healthy donors. PCR was performed using 60 Vbeta and 13 Jbeta primers. The method was immunoSEQ multiplex PCR; TCRdb's version includes in-frame clones alone and lacks a portion of them. The top ten hold roughly 1.4% of the sample, which has under 45,000 clones, approximately 77% seen once. Sequenced material: PBMCs. Receptors were obtained from a young man in good health and CMV-seronegative.

There are a few counts of this clone. The chain uses TRBV7-2 and TRBJ2-2; D is possibly TRBD2 (6 bases). Germline assignment: CDR1 SGHTA and CDR2 FQGNSA. Between the trimmed V and J ends, which lost 2 bases and 5 bases, there was a span of 12 bases. This CDR3 has 15 residues. The CDR3 DNA reads as TGTGCCAGCAGCTTATCTGCTAGCGAAACCGGGGAGCTGTTTTTT. This gives the protein CASSLSASETGELFF.

The chain uses TRBV2 and TRBJ2-5; 8 bases agree with TRBD2. Unmatched junction bases numbered 10, after V lost 3 bases and J lost 7 bases. Germline V gene data show CDR1 as SNHLY and CDR2 as FYNNEI. This CDR3 is 15 amino acids long. The DNA for the CDR3 is TGTGCCAGCAGTGAGAGTCGGGGGGGGCATGGGACCCAGTACTTC. It is translated as CASSESRGGHGTQYF.

J is TRBJ1-5 and V is TRBV7-2; 8 nucleotides agree with TRBD1. Losses at the gene ends were 4 bases for V and 4 bases for J; bases not matched to a gene: 9. This CDR3 is built from 16 residues. CDR1 SGHTA and CDR2 FQGNSA come from the germline V gene. The CDR3 DNA sequence: TGTGCCAGCAGCTATTCTGACAGGGGCCGGAATCAGCCCCAGCATTTT. Translation gives CASSYSDRGRNQPQHF. The full variable domain, its missing parts supplied by reference TRBV7-2 and TRBJ1-5, is GAGVSQSPSNKVTEKGKDVELRCDPISGHTALYWYRQSLGQGLEFLIYFQGNSAPDKSGLPSDRFSAERTGGSVSTLTIQRTQQEDSAVYLCASSYSDRGRNQPQHFGDGTRLSIL.

The rearrangement joins TRBV20-1 to TRBJ1-1; D is unresolved. The CDR3 spans 11 residues. Germline CDR1 reads DFQATT; CDR2 reads SNEGSKA (reference sequence). V was trimmed by 5 bases and J by 4 bases, leaving 8 bases between them. This CDR3 reads CSAPKITEAFF. The CDR3 coding sequence is TGCAGTGCTCCTAAAATCACTGAAGCTTTCTTT.

The chain employs TRBV5-1 and TRBJ2-5; tentative D call: TRBD2 (5 bases). The CDR3 consists of 11 residues. CDR1 SGHRS and CDR2 YFSETQ come from the germline V gene. With 5 bases removed from V and 7 bases from J, the gap between germline ends came to 9 bases. The CDR3 bases are TGCGCCAGCAGGTGGAGCGGGACCCAGTACTTC. It is translated as CASRWSGTQYF.

The chain is built from TRBV28 and TRBJ2-2, with D unclear. The CDR3 extends over 14 amino acids. With 3 bases removed from V and 7 bases from J, the gap between germline ends came to 12 bases. Per germline, CDR1 MDHEN and CDR2 SYDVKM. The CDR3 bases are TGTGCCAGCAGTTTCCACAACCGCCTCGGGGAGCTGTTTTTT. This sequence encodes CASSFHNRLGELFF.

The chain employs TRBV6-5 and TRBJ1-1, with 7 bases lining up with TRBD1. The V segment lost 0 bases and the J segment 4 bases; nucleotides outside the gene matches: 8. Germline assignment: CDR1 MNHEY and CDR2 SVGAGI. The CDR3 length is 16 residues. The CDR3 coding sequence is TGTGCCAGCAGTTACTCGTTGGCAGGGGGAGGCACTGAAGCTTTCTTT. This encodes CASSYSLAGGGTEAFF.

The chain recombines TRBV10-1 with TRBJ1-4, with D hard to call. Germline V gives CDR1 WNHNN, CDR2 SYGVQD (reference sequence). This CDR3 spans 13 amino acids. The V end was cut by 9 bases, the J end by 8 bases, with 16 bases between. DNA for the CDR3: TGCGCCAGTGGGCCATCGATGGCCGAAAAACTGTTTTTT. Amino acids: CASGPSMAEKLFF.

The chain links TRBV5-4 to TRBJ2-5; 7 nucleotides line up with TRBD2. The CDR3 has 13 amino acids. V lost 6 bases, J lost 5 bases, and 7 bases stayed unmatched. The germline V gene has CDR1 SGHNT and CDR2 YYREEE (reference sequence). CDR3 residues: CASKVGGRETQYF. The CDR3 bases are TGTGCCAGCAAAGTGGGAGGGCGCGAGACCCAGTACTTC.

The CDR3: CASSSGIWYEQFF. The CDR3 region has the DNA TGTGCCAGCAGTTCAGGGATTTGGTATGAGCAGTTCTTC. The chain has TRBV27 and TRBJ2-1; tentatively, D is TRBD1 (5 bases). Per germline, CDR1 MNHEY and CDR2 SMNVEV (reference sequence). Between the trimmed V and J ends, which lost 4 bases and 8 bases, there was a span of 12 bases. This CDR3 spans 13 amino acids.